One and the same sample provided the 32 T cell receptor beta chains below, sequenced in a study of cytomegalovirus exposure and HLA in healthy donors. It was with 60 Vbeta and 13 Jbeta primers that the PCR ran. Sequencing used immunoSEQ multiplex PCR; TCRdb keeps in-frame clones, though not all of them. The top ten hold around 1.8% of the sample, which has about 160,000 clones, around nine tenths seen once. The sample taken for sequencing was PBMCs. These receptors were obtained from a woman aged 18-35 years in good health and CMV-seronegative.

V gene TRBV28 combines with J gene TRBJ2-7; TRBD2 matches at 8 bases. The length of the CDR3 is 14 residues. Germline V lookup: CDR1 MDHEN, CDR2 SYDVKM. V lost 5 bases to trimming and J lost 2 bases; unmatched junction nucleotides: 5. Here the CDR3 DNA reads TGTGCCAGCAGTCCGGGGGGACTAGCCTACGAGCAGTACTTC. Translation gives CASSPGGLAYEQYF.

The J gene is TRBJ2-7, the V gene TRBV6-6; D might be TRBD1 (7 bases). Germline assignment: CDR1 MNHNY and CDR2 SVGAGI (reference sequence). The CDR3 sequence is 16 residues long. The V gene lost 0 bases and the J gene lost 2 bases, with 14 bases spanning the gap. The CDR3, as DNA: TGTGCCAGCAGTTACTCCTCAGGGGGGTTCCCCTACGAGCAGTACTTC. As protein: CASSYSSGGFPYEQYF.

This rearrangement joins TRBV19 to TRBJ2-7; 10 bases map to TRBD1. The CDR3 runs to 13 residues. CDR1 is LNHDA and CDR2 is SQIVND in the germline V gene (reference sequence). The V gene end was trimmed by 5 bases and the J gene end by 6 bases; junction bases not matched to a gene: 4. The CDR3 DNA follows: TGTGCCAGTAGTCCGGACAGGGGGGTCGAGCAGTACTTC. Its translation is CASSPDRGVEQYF.

CDR3 sequence: CASSKPDRALGNTIYF. The CDR3 region has the DNA TGTGCCAGCAGTAAACCGGACAGGGCTCTTGGAAACACCATATATTTT. This chain joins TRBV28 and TRBJ1-3; 8 bases map to TRBD1. The CDR3 has 16 residues. After removal of 5 bases from V and 3 bases from J, the junction contained 9 bases not matched to a gene. CDR1 and CDR2 (germline): MDHEN, SYDVKM. Complete variable domain (other parts from reference TRBV28 and TRBJ1-3): DVKVTQSSRYLVKRTGEKVFLECVQDMDHENMFWYRQDPGLGLRLIYFSYDVKMKEKGDIPEGYSVSREKKERFSLILESASTNQTSMYLCASSKPDRALGNTIYFGEGSWLTVV.

This clone was detected only once. V and J are TRBV4-1 and TRBJ2-1; TRBD2 is a possible D gene (6 bases). This CDR3 contains 16 residues. With 0 bases removed from V and 6 bases from J, the gap between germline ends came to 15 bases. The V gene's germline CDR1 is MGHRA and CDR2 YSYEKL. The CDR3 loop reads CASSQEGLINSNEQFF. CDR3 sequence (DNA): TGCGCCAGCAGCCAAGAGGGACTGATAAACTCCAATGAGCAGTTCTTC.

This clone was observed a few times. The J gene is TRBJ1-4, the V gene TRBV2; possibly TRBD1 for D (6 bases). Germline V CDR1 and CDR2: SNHLY, FYNNEI. With 4 bases removed from V and 8 bases from J, the gap between germline ends came to 17 bases. CDR3 size: 15 residues. The CDR3 coding sequence is TGTGCCAGCAGTGCGGCTACAGGGAGGGAAGAAAAACTGTTTTTT. Encoded protein: CASSAATGREEKLFF.

The chain couples TRBV4-1 to TRBJ2-7, with D tentatively TRBD1 (5 bases). The germline V and J ends were trimmed by 4 bases and 2 bases, with 9 bases remaining between them. The CDR3 length is 13 residues. Germline values: CDR1 MGHRA, CDR2 YSYEKL. CDR3 sequence reads: CASSPRVAYEQYF. In DNA, the CDR3 is TGCGCCAGCAGCCCCAGGGTTGCCTACGAGCAGTACTTC.

The chain uses TRBV7-2 and TRBJ2-7; a weak D match, TRBD2 (6 bases). The V gene's germline CDR1 is SGHTA and CDR2 FQGNSA. V was cut by 5 bases and J by 7 bases, with 12 bases left in between. The CDR3 contains 12 residues. The CDR3 coding sequence is TGTGCCAGCAGCCCCAACCGGGAGGAGCAGTACTTC. Translation: CASSPNREEQYF.

In its sample, this clone was seen once. The V call is TRBV14, the J call TRBJ2-7, with TRBD1 matching 9 bases. Germline CDR1 and CDR2: SGHDN and FVKESK. V was pared by 6 bases and J by 2 bases, with 2 bases of the junction left unmatched. The CDR3 is 13 amino acids. The CDR3 loop is CASSRTGAYEQYF. The CDR3, as DNA: TGTGCCAGCAGTCGGACAGGGGCCTACGAGCAGTACTTC.

The sample holds one count of this clone. This chain joins TRBV28 and TRBJ2-7, with 8 bases identical to TRBD1. Germline loops: CDR1 MDHEN, CDR2 SYDVKM. The CDR3 is made up of 16 amino acids. V lost 2 bases and J lost 1; bases outside the gene matches: 7. The CDR3 protein is CASSLGRQGLSYEQYF. The CDR3 region has the DNA TGTGCCAGCAGTTTAGGACGACAGGGGCTGTCCTACGAGCAGTACTTC.

The chain recombines TRBV10-3 with TRBJ2-7; no clear D gene. V lost 7 bases, J lost 3 bases, and 13 bases lay in between. Germline-derived CDR1 and CDR2 are ENHRY and SYGVKD. The CDR3 length is 13 residues. CDR3 amino acids: CAIKNPIGYEQYF. CDR3 nucleotides: TGTGCCATCAAGAACCCGATCGGCTACGAGCAGTACTTC.

This sequence joins TRBV28 and TRBJ2-6, with D unresolved. Trimming removed 8 bases from V and 0 bases from J, with 11 bases in between. CDR1 is MDHEN, CDR2 SYDVKM, per germline. The CDR3 extends over 15 amino acids. The CDR3 nucleotides are TGTGCCAGCGGTGCTTACAGCTCTGGGGCCAACGTCCTGACTTTC. Protein product: CASGAYSSGANVLTF.

In this sample, this clone turned up once. This sequence joins TRBV7-9 and TRBJ1-4; D is perhaps TRBD1 (5 bases). CDR1 SEHNR and CDR2 FQNEAQ come from the germline V gene (reference sequence). Trimming removed 0 bases at V and 12 bases at J, with 14 bases between. The CDR3 is 14 amino acids. The CDR3, as DNA: TGTGCCAGCAGCTTAGCCAGGGCCCGGGGGGAACTGTTTTTT. Its translation is CASSLARARGELFF.

The chain uses TRBV28 and TRBJ2-5, with D hard to call. Trimming stripped 4 bases from V and 7 bases from J, with 7 bases between. CDR3 length: 11 amino acids. The germline gives CDR1 MDHEN, CDR2 SYDVKM. CDR3 loop: CASSSHRTQYF. CDR3 coding DNA: TGTGCCAGCAGTTCCCACAGGACCCAGTACTTC.

This clone was found a few times. J is TRBJ1-3 and V is TRBV19; D is unresolved. This CDR3 has 13 residues. Germline values: CDR1 LNHDA, CDR2 SQIVND (reference sequence). The CDR3 DNA sequence: TGTGGTAGTGGCGGGAGTTCTGGAAACACCATATATTTT. It yields the protein CGSGGSSGNTIYF.

This clone was found once. The chain carries TRBV7-9 and TRBJ2-3; 7 nucleotides align to TRBD1. The CDR3 sequence is 15 residues long. CDR1 SEHNR and CDR2 FQNEAQ come from the germline V gene (reference sequence). V shed 4 bases, J shed 6 bases, and the junction held 10 bases outside the gene matches. For the CDR3, the DNA is TGTGCCAGCAGCTCCTGGACAGGTGGCCCCGATACGCAGTATTTT. Translating gives CASSSWTGGPDTQYF.

This chain links TRBV7-8 with TRBJ2-5; 8 positions agree with TRBD2. V shed 2 bases, J shed 4 bases, and the junction held 12 bases outside the gene matches. This CDR3 region has 17 residues. CDR1 and CDR2 (germline): SGHVS, FQNEAQ. CDR3 sequence reads: CASSLTVREGRLETQYF. CDR3 DNA: TGTGCCAGCAGCTTAACGGTACGGGAGGGCCGACTAGAGACCCAGTACTTC.

This clone appeared a single time. The chain combines TRBV6-1 with TRBJ1-6; D gene unclear. The CDR3 consists of 15 residues. Germline-derived CDR1 and CDR2 are MNHNS and SASEGT. The V end lost 7 bases, the J end lost 0 bases, and 10 bases lay between the germline ends. The CDR3 loop reads CASKISTSYNSPLHF. The CDR3 bases are TGTGCCAGCAAAATAAGCACCTCCTATAATTCACCCCTCCACTTT.

V and J are TRBV5-1 and TRBJ2-3; 7 nucleotides align to TRBD2. CDR3 size: 15 residues. The germline V gene encodes CDR1 SGHRS and CDR2 YFSETQ. The ends lost 1 base at V and 2 bases at J; junction bases unmatched: 4. The CDR3 loop reads CASSLWGGITDTQYF. The CDR3 DNA reads as TGCGCCAGCAGCTTGTGGGGGGGGATCACAGATACGCAGTATTTT.

V usage is TRBV2 and J usage is TRBJ1-2, with D perhaps matching TRBD1 (5 bases). The CDR3 length is 13 residues. CDR1 SNHLY and CDR2 FYNNEI come from the germline V gene. V shed 4 bases and J shed 4 bases, with 10 bases lying between them. The CDR3 coding sequence is TGTGCCAGCAGTGGGCAGGGCACCTATGGCTACACCTTC. It encodes CASSGQGTYGYTF.

The chain employs TRBV9 and TRBJ2-3; 7 positions agree with TRBD2. V shed 2 bases, J shed 0 bases, and the junction held 3 bases outside the gene matches. CDR1 and CDR2 from the germline V gene are SGDLS and YYNGEE. The CDR3 is 15 amino acids. The CDR3 DNA reads as TGTGCCAGCAGCGTTAATAGCGGGAGCACAGATACGCAGTATTTT. Translating gives CASSVNSGSTDTQYF. Looking up the rest from reference TRBV9 and TRBJ2-3 gives the full variable domain: DSGVTQTPKHLITATGQRVTLRCSPRSGDLSVYWYQQSLDQGLQFLIQYYNGEERAKGNILERFSAQQFPDLHSELNLSSLELGDSALYFCASSVNSGSTDTQYFGPGTRLTVL.

Points on this clone: The junction shows a germline mismatch at one end, possibly a read error. This CDR3 is also generated by other DNA sequences in the sample. V and J are TRBV13 and TRBJ2-3; 8 bases are shared with TRBD2. The CDR3 is 16 amino acids. In germline, CDR1 is PRHDT, CDR2 FYEKMQ (reference sequence). The CDR3 region has the DNA TGTGCCAGTAGCTCCTACATTAGCGGGACCACAGATACGCAGTATTTT. Residues: CASSSYISGTTDTQYF.

The V and J genes are TRBV29-1 and TRBJ2-3, with TRBD1 identical over 8 bases. With 3 bases clipped from V and 6 bases from J, the junction kept 8 bases outside the gene matches. Germline CDR1 is SQVTM and CDR2 is ANQGSEA. The CDR3 covers 14 residues. DNA of the CDR3: TGCAGCGTTGACGGGACAGGCTCAGCGGATACGCAGTATTTT. Encoded protein: CSVDGTGSADTQYF.

The rearrangement uses TRBV7-2 and TRBJ2-3, with 11 nucleotides matching TRBD1. The CDR3 runs 15 residues. V shed 5 bases and J 1 base; nucleotides not matched to a gene: 2. Germline V gene lookup returns CDR1 SGHTA and CDR2 FQGNSA. CDR3 DNA sequence: TGTGCCAGCAGCCTGGACAGGGGGCGCACAGATACGCAGTATTTT. As protein: CASSLDRGRTDTQYF.

The genes are TRBV5-1 and TRBJ2-3, with 9 nucleotides matching TRBD1. V shed 4 bases, J shed 1 base, and the junction held 4 bases outside the gene matches. The CDR3 is made up of 15 amino acids. CDR1 SGHRS and CDR2 YFSETQ come from the germline V gene. This CDR3 reads CASSGGQGGTDTQYF. CDR3 sequence (DNA): TGCGCCAGCAGCGGGGGACAGGGAGGCACAGATACGCAGTATTTT.

This chain links TRBV7-9 with TRBJ2-3, with D uncertain. V dropped 8 bases and J dropped 6 bases, with 15 bases sitting between them. Germline V gives CDR1 SEHNR, CDR2 FQNEAQ (reference sequence). The CDR3 length is 13 residues. This CDR3 reads CASQNPLRDTQYF. CDR3 in DNA: TGTGCCAGCCAAAACCCTCTCAGGGATACGCAGTATTTT.

Written as DNA, the CDR3 is TGTGCCTGGAGTTGGAGCGGTGAAGAGACCCAGTACTTC. This gives the protein CAWSWSGEETQYF. This sequence joins TRBV30 and TRBJ2-5, with a possible D match to TRBD2 (5 bases). CDR3 length: 13 residues. CDR1 is GTSNPN, CDR2 SVGIG, per germline (reference sequence). V lost 2 bases and J lost 3, with 10 bases in between.

The chain employs TRBV28 and TRBJ1-4; D gene unclear. Trimming took 4 bases from V and 7 from J, leaving 16 bases between them. The CDR3 is 15 amino acids. Germline V gives CDR1 MDHEN, CDR2 SYDVKM. The CDR3 protein is CASSSPRRQSEKLFF. The CDR3 DNA follows: TGTGCCAGCAGTTCCCCCCGCAGGCAGTCTGAAAAACTGTTTTTT.

The chain employs TRBV6-1 and TRBJ1-6; 7 bases agree with TRBD1. CDR3 length: 16 amino acids. Looked up from germline, CDR1 is MNHNS and CDR2 is SASEGT. V shed 0 bases, J shed 4 bases, and the junction held 3 bases outside the gene matches. The chain's CDR3 is CASSEAKGAYNSPLHF. The CDR3 DNA reads as TGTGCCAGCAGTGAAGCGAAGGGGGCTTATAATTCACCCCTCCACTTT.

This clone was recorded a few times. J is TRBJ1-1 and V is TRBV4-1; D is perhaps TRBD1 (5 bases). V was pared by 4 bases and J by 6 bases, with 18 bases between. Germline lookup yields CDR1 MGHRA and CDR2 YSYEKL. The CDR3 has 15 residues. The CDR3 here is CASSRIGGESPEAFF. For the CDR3, the DNA is TGCGCCAGCAGCCGGATTGGGGGGGAGTCTCCTGAAGCTTTCTTT.

The chain recombines TRBV28 with TRBJ1-5; D ambiguous. Germline assignment: CDR1 MDHEN and CDR2 SYDVKM. Trimming removed 1 base at V and 5 bases at J, with 12 bases between. The length of the CDR3 is 15 residues. The CDR3 protein is CASSLSSVGYQPQHF. CDR3 DNA sequence: TGTGCCAGCAGTTTATCCTCGGTCGGGTATCAGCCCCAGCATTTT.

As to this clone: Other DNA sequences in the sample encode the same CDR3. The chain carries TRBV5-1 and TRBJ1-1; no firm D call. The germline CDR1 and CDR2 sequences are SGHRS and YFSETQ. Trimming left V 0 bases short and J 3 bases short, with 6 bases between. The CDR3 contains 13 residues. CDR3 in amino acids: CASSLARDTEAFF. The CDR3 nucleotides read TGCGCCAGCAGCTTGGCGAGGGACACTGAAGCTTTCTTT.